Listed below are T cell receptor beta chains from one sample, sequenced in a study of T cell changes during pregnancy in multiple sclerosis. TCRdb's table, derived via immunoSEQ multiplex PCR, lists solely in-frame clones and lacks some. The sample carries roughly 89,000 clones, about 94% recorded once. Material: peripheral blood, obtained in the third trimester of pregnancy. Receptors were obtained from a female donor with multiple sclerosis, enrolled in a pregnancy study. CDR3s include the opening cysteine and the closing phenylalanine or tryptophan. D genes are given only for firm matches. Rows may omit the clone size; those that give it use once, few, many or a size class.

d_call clone_size j_call v_call cdr3_nt cdr3_aa
TRBD2 . TRBJ2-7 TRBV15 TGTGCCACCAGCAGAGAACGGGAGGGCCTGGAGTACGAGCAGTACTTC CATSREREGLEYEQYF
TRBD2 . TRBJ2-3 TRBV5-1 TGCGCCAGCAGCCCCTCGTGGCTAGCGGGAGGGTTCAACACAGATACGCAGTATTTT CASSPSWLAGGFNTDTQYF
. . TRBJ2-3 TRBV11-2 TGTGCCAGCAGCCCAGGCGAGCCATCTGCAGATACGCAGTATTTT CASSPGEPSADTQYF
. . TRBJ2-7 TRBV28 TGTGCCAGCAGTTTCGCAGGGTTGTTCTCCTACGAGCAGTACTTC CASSFAGLFSYEQYF
. once TRBJ2-3 TRBV10-3 TGTGCCATCAGTGCCAGCGTCCCCACAGATACGCAGTATTTT CAISASVPTDTQYF
. . TRBJ2-1 TRBV28 TGTGCCAGCACTCTCGCGTCCGGGACTCTCCACAATGAGCAGTTCTTC CASTLASGTLHNEQFF
TRBD2 once TRBJ2-3 TRBV27 TGTGCCAGCAGTTCGGGACTAGCGGTATCGGATACGCAGTATTTT CASSSGLAVSDTQYF
TRBD2 . TRBJ2-1 TRBV7-2 TGTGCCAGCAGCTTAGCAGTCCTAGCGGGAGAAGGGGGTGAGCAGTTCTTC CASSLAVLAGEGGEQFF
TRBD1 . TRBJ2-5 TRBV4-3 TGCGCCAGCAGCCAATTGGGACAGGGGTTAGAGACCCAGTACTTC CASSQLGQGLETQYF
. . TRBJ2-3 TRBV16 TGTGCCAGCAGCCAATCCCCAGGGAGGAGAGATACGCAGTATTTT CASSQSPGRRDTQYF
TRBD1 . TRBJ1-2 TRBV7-9 TGTGCCAGCAGCTTTGGACAGGGAAACTATGGCTACACCTTC CASSFGQGNYGYTF
TRBD2 . TRBJ2-7 TRBV5-1 TGCGCCAGCAGCTCGGGACTAGCGGCCTACGAGCAGTACTTC CASSSGLAAYEQYF
TRBD1 . TRBJ1-4 TRBV30 TGTGCCTGGAGCGGTTGTGGGACAGGGGCCTTTGGTAAATTTGCAACTAATGAAAAACTGTTTTTT CAWSGCGTGAFGKFATNEKLFF
. . TRBJ1-5 TRBV30 TGTGCCTGGAGTGTGTCAGATTATAGCAATCAGCCCCAGCATTTT CAWSVSDYSNQPQHF
TRBD1 once TRBJ2-7 TRBV27 TGTGCCAGCAGCCCGACAGGGGGGCCCTACGAGCAGTACTTC CASSPTGGPYEQYF